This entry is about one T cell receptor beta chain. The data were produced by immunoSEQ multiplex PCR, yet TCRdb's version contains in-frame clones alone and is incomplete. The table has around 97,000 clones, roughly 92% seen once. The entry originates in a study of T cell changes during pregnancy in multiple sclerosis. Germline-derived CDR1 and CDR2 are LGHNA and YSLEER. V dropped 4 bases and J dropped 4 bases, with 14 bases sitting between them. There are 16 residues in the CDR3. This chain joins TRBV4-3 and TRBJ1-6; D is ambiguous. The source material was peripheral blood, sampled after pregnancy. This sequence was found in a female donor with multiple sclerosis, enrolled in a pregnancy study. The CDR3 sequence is CASSLLLRAYNSPLHF. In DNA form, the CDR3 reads TGCGCCAGCAGCCTCCTCCTGAGGGCTTATAATTCACCCCTCCACTTT.